This T cell receptor (beta chain) was sequenced during a study of brain T cells in children with intractable seizures. V shed 0 bases and J 6 bases; nucleotides not matched to a gene: 15. The CDR3 has 18 residues. Looked up from germline, CDR1 is LGHNA and CDR2 is YNFKEQ. Sample time point: blood from clinic visit 5 months post-surgery; TSC patient then seizure free. Only cases whose brain tissue showed the highest T cell transcript signatures were sequenced. Patients received at least one anti-epileptic drug before surgery. The data were produced by immunoSEQ multiplex PCR, yet TCRdb's version contains in-frame clones alone and is incomplete. The table has 340,000 or so clones, 93% seen once. Points from the study as a whole: Pre-surgery blood may have been undersampled, hiding some clones.

A note on this clone: The antigen is unknown.

V and J are TRBV4-2 and TRBJ2-3, with 7 bases lining up with TRBD2. The input for sequencing was peripheral blood, taken roughly 5 months after surgery. The TCR sequence derives from a boy less than two years old with tuberous sclerosis and intractable seizures. The CDR3 region is CASSQDSIAGDSSDTQYF. CDR3 nucleotide sequence: TGTGCCAGCAGCCAAGACTCGATCGCGGGAGATTCCTCCGATACGCAGTATTTT.